This T cell receptor beta chain was observed in a study of CD8 T cells in ankylosing spondylitis. Findings of the study overall: About 8 highly homologous variants formed a TCR beta motif that appeared characteristic of ankylosing spondylitis blood.

As concerns this clonotype: Its specificity is unknown.

TCRdb called the 5' RACE reads again in MiXCR, with one record for every CDR3 protein. The sample holds roughly 470,000 distinct CDR3 sequences, 25% to 30% seen once. The receptor was derived from a male donor with ankylosing spondylitis. Material for sequencing was blood, either unsorted or a sorted T cell fraction (not recorded which).

CDR3 amino acids: CASSPTGSGETQYF. In nucleotides, the CDR3 is TGTGCCAGCAGTCCGACAGGGTCCGGGGAGACCCAGTACTTC. The J gene is TRBJ2-5, the V gene TRBV6-1; 7 nucleotides line up with TRBD1. The CDR3 runs to 14 residues. Trimming at V came to 5 bases and at J to 5 bases, leaving 8 bases not matched to a gene. The germline CDR1 and CDR2 sequences are MNHNS and SASEGT.